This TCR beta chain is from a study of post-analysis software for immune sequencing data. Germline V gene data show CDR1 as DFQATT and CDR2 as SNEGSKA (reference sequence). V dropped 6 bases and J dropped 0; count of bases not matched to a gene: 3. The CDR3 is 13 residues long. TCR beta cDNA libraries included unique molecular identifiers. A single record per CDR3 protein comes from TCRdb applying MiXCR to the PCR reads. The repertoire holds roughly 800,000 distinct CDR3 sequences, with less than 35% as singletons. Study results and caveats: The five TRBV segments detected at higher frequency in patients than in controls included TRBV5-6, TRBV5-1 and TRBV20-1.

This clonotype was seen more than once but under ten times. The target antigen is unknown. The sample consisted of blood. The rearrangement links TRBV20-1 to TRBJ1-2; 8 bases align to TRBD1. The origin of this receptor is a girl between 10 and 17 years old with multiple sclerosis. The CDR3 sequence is CSAEDRANYGYTF. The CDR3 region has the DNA TGCAGTGCAGAGGACAGGGCTAACTATGGCTACACCTTC.